This TCR beta chain derives from a study of blood T cell repertoires in COVID-19. Study-level information: The United States, Italy and Spain supplied acute and convalescent COVID-19 samples. PBMCs, B-cell-depleted T cells, or T cells provided the cDNA or gDNA that made up the material.

CDR1 is LNHDA and CDR2 is SQIVND in the germline V gene (reference sequence). V shed 5 bases and J shed 2 bases, with 13 bases lying between them. This CDR3 is 14 amino acids long. Original data processing: Using reference gene primer amplification, nucleated cell counts were estimated. The table came from immunoSEQ multiplex PCR; TCRdb's copy has only in-frame clones and leaves some out. The V and J calls and clone size come from that table; D and trimming were worked out from the DNA. The table shows about 300,000 clones, with 70% to 90% occurring only once. The sequenced sample consisted of peripheral blood. The rearrangement links TRBV19 to TRBJ2-7; perhaps TRBD2 as D (6 bases). The sequence was obtained from a man between 18 and 35 years old who had recovered from COVID-19. CDR3 sequence (DNA): TGTGCCAGTAGTGTTACGGAGGGGACCTACGAGCAGTACTTC. It is translated as CASSVTEGTYEQYF.